The 15 T cell receptor beta chains below come from one sample, sequenced in a study of T cells in localized non-small cell lung cancer. Profiling relied on immunoSEQ multiplex PCR, and the TCRdb table lists in-frame clones only, not all of them. The sample consists of roughly 25,000 clones, 70% to 90% of them appearing once. This specimen was peripheral blood, taken before any cancer treatment. These receptors all stem from a male donor aged 60 or over with stage II squamous cell lung carcinoma.

V usage is TRBV18 and J usage is TRBJ2-5; unclear D gene. Trimming pared 0 bases from V and 3 bases from J, leaving 8 bases between. The germline CDR1 and CDR2 sequences are KGHSH and LQKENI. The length of the CDR3 is 14 residues. The chain's CDR3 is CASSPPGSKETQYF. DNA of the CDR3: TGTGCCAGCTCACCACCAGGCAGTAAAGAGACCCAGTACTTC.

The V gene is TRBV29-1, the J gene TRBJ2-7; D unresolved. The V end was cut by 6 bases, the J end by 6 bases, with 12 bases between. Germline V CDR1 and CDR2: SQVTM, ANQGSEA. The CDR3 has 11 residues. DNA for the CDR3: TGCAGCGTCACAGACACGGGCGAGCAGTACTTC. Protein product: CSVTDTGEQYF.

J is TRBJ2-1 and V is TRBV11-2, with 7 bases fitting TRBD1. CDR3 length: 14 residues. The V gene's germline CDR1 is SGHAT and CDR2 FQNNGV. V shed 3 bases, J shed 5 bases, and the junction held 4 bases outside the gene matches. CDR3 sequence: CASSFMGQNNEQFF. DNA of the CDR3: TGTGCCAGCAGCTTTATGGGACAGAACAATGAGCAGTTCTTC.

This chain uses TRBV18 with TRBJ1-1; tentatively, D is TRBD1 (6 bases). The V end lost 3 bases, the J end lost 2 bases, and 16 bases lay between the germline ends. CDR1 KGHSH and CDR2 LQKENI come from the germline V gene. The length of the CDR3 is 16 residues. The CDR3 DNA reads TGTGCCAGCTCACCTCCACAAACAGGGTTAAACACTGAAGCTTTCTTT. This encodes CASSPPQTGLNTEAFF. Looking up the rest from reference TRBV18 and TRBJ1-1 gives the full variable domain: NAGVMQNPRHLVRRRGQEARLRCSPMKGHSHVYWYRQLPEEGLKFMVYLQKENIIDESGMPKERFSAEFPKEGPSILRIQQVVRGDSAAYFCASSPPQTGLNTEAFFGQGTRLTVV.

The chain joins TRBV6-1 to TRBJ1-2, with a tentative D call TRBD1 (5 bases). This CDR3 contains 14 residues. Trimming shortened V by 7 bases and J by 8 bases, and 20 bases separated the two germline ends. In germline, CDR1 is MNHNS, CDR2 SASEGT. The CDR3 DNA reads TGTGCCAGCAATCCTTTGGCCCCGGAGGGGGGCTACACCTTC. Translation gives CASNPLAPEGGYTF.

The V gene is TRBV5-1, the J gene TRBJ1-2, with a tentative D call TRBD1 (5 bases). The CDR3 totals 16 residues. In germline, CDR1 is SGHRS, CDR2 YFSETQ. With 4 bases removed from V and 0 bases from J, the gap between germline ends came to 16 bases. The CDR3 sequence is CASSVLSGPTNYGYTF. CDR3 nucleotide sequence: TGCGCCAGCAGCGTGCTATCGGGGCCGACTAACTATGGCTACACCTTC.

The chain uses TRBV18 and TRBJ1-2; D call uncertain. Germline V CDR1 and CDR2: KGHSH, LQKENI. Trimming pared 1 base from V and 6 bases from J, leaving 15 bases between. This CDR3 region has 15 residues. CDR3 nucleotides: TGTGCCAGCTCACCACTTACGGGCCCATACGATGGCTACACCTTC. Residues: CASSPLTGPYDGYTF.

This chain links TRBV7-2 with TRBJ2-1, with D unclear. The CDR3 contains 14 residues. The germline gives CDR1 SGHTA, CDR2 FQGNSA. V was shortened by 4 bases and J by 2 bases, with 9 bases between the two germline ends. As DNA, the CDR3 is TGTGCCAGCAGCTACGGCGGCACCTACAATGAGCAGTTCTTC. Translation gives CASSYGGTYNEQFF.

The chain links TRBV7-2 to TRBJ1-5; perhaps TRBD1 as D (5 bases). Per germline, CDR1 SGHTA and CDR2 FQGNSA. This CDR3 comprises 14 residues. V lost 1 base and J 7 bases, leaving 11 bases between the germline ends. This CDR3 reads CASSLGWGGQPQHF. The CDR3 nucleotides read TGTGCCAGCAGCTTAGGGTGGGGCGGGCAGCCCCAGCATTTT.

The chain couples TRBV2 to TRBJ2-4; D might be TRBD2 (7 bases). Trimming took off 6 bases at V and 8 bases at J, with 20 bases between the two ends. CDR3 length equals 15 residues. Per germline, CDR1 SNHLY and CDR2 FYNNEI. CDR3 protein: CASRDTGGPPHIQYF. The CDR3 coding sequence is TGTGCCAGCAGAGACACGGGGGGCCCCCCCCACATTCAGTACTTC.

V usage is TRBV14 and J usage is TRBJ2-2; 8 nucleotides line up with TRBD2. CDR1 and CDR2 (germline): SGHDN, FVKESK. There are 15 residues in the CDR3. Germline trimming cut 2 bases from V and 4 bases from J; bases unmatched to any gene: 3. The CDR3 is CASSQIRGGTGELFF. In nucleotides, the CDR3 is TGTGCCAGCAGCCAAATCCGGGGGGGCACCGGGGAGCTGTTTTTT. The whole variable domain, filled in from reference TRBV14 and TRBJ2-2, reads EAGVTQFPSHSVIEKGQTVTLRCDPISGHDNLYWYRRVMGKEIKFLLHFVKESKQDESGMPNNRFLAERTGGTYSTLKVQPAELEDSGVYFCASSQIRGGTGELFFGEGSRLTVL.

V usage is TRBV2 and J usage is TRBJ2-1; 13 bases are a match to TRBD2. The CDR3 has 17 residues. Germline V gene lookup returns CDR1 SNHLY and CDR2 FYNNEI. With 5 bases clipped from V and 5 bases from J, the junction kept 9 bases outside the gene matches. The CDR3 nucleotides read TGTGCCAGCAGTTTCACTAGCGGGAGGGCCGGGGACAATGAGCAGTTCTTC. Translation: CASSFTSGRAGDNEQFF.

V gene TRBV7-3 combines with J gene TRBJ2-1, with 10 nucleotides matching TRBD2. J was trimmed by 6 bases and V by 6 bases; bases with no gene match: 5. The CDR3 contains 14 residues. Germline lookup yields CDR1 SGHTA and CDR2 FQGTGA. The CDR3 DNA reads as TGTGCCAGCAGTCTTAGCGGGAGGTCCAATGAGCAGTTCTTC. Amino acid sequence: CASSLSGRSNEQFF. Full variable domain (remainder filled in from reference TRBV7-3 and TRBJ2-1): GAGVSQTPSNKVTEKGKYVELRCDPISGHTALYWYRQSLGQGPEFLIYFQGTGAADDSGLPNDRFFAVRPEGSVSTLKIQRTERGDSAVYLCASSLSGRSNEQFFGPGTRLTVL.

The V call is TRBV19, the J call TRBJ1-5, with TRBD1 identical over 9 bases. Looked up from germline, CDR1 is LNHDA and CDR2 is SQIVND (reference sequence). This CDR3 is built from 17 residues. V shed 4 bases and J 5 bases; nucleotides not matched to a gene: 12. Written as DNA, the CDR3 is TGTGCCAGTAGTAAGGGACAGGGAATAGTGGGATATCAGCCCCAGCATTTT. Translated: CASSKGQGIVGYQPQHF.

The chain carries TRBV18 and TRBJ1-3; D might be TRBD1 (6 bases). Trimming removed 5 bases from V and 0 bases from J, with 14 bases in between. This CDR3 is built from 16 residues. From germline, CDR1 is KGHSH and CDR2 LQKENI. The CDR3 nucleotides read TGTGCCAGCTCAGGACAGAAGAGGGGCTCTGGAAACACCATATATTTT. Its translation is CASSGQKRGSGNTIYF.